Shown below are 26 T cell receptor beta chains from a single sample sequenced in a study of early T cells in non-severe SARS-CoV-2 infection. Using its own MiXCR run on the 5' RACE reads, TCRdb lists one record per CDR3 protein. Counted here are more than 65,000 distinct CDR3 sequences, approximately 13% occurring once; the ten biggest clones make up approximately 1.3%. The sequenced material came from whole blood. All receptors come from an adult who was a healthcare worker with PCR-confirmed SARS-CoV-2 infection or an uninfected control (not recorded which).

The chain is built from TRBV20-1 and TRBJ1-5; the match to TRBD1 covers 7 bases. From germline, CDR1 is DFQATT and CDR2 SNEGSKA (reference sequence). The trim removed 0 bases at V and 3 bases at J, leaving 8 bases unmatched. This CDR3 spans 16 amino acids. As DNA, the CDR3 is TGCAGTGCTAGAGATAGGAGAGGGGGCATCAATCAGCCCCAGCATTTT. It yields the protein CSARDRRGGINQPQHF.

This clonotype has more than one count but fewer than ten. This chain links TRBV7-9 with TRBJ2-3, with 11 bases matching TRBD1. V was pared by 4 bases and J by 4 bases, with 4 bases of the junction left unmatched. The CDR3 is 15 residues long. Germline loops: CDR1 SEHNR, CDR2 FQNEAQ (reference sequence). In nucleotides, the CDR3 is TGTGCCAGCAGCTCCCCGGGACAGGGGGCAGATACGCAGTATTTT. Its translation is CASSSPGQGADTQYF.

This clonotype turned up a few times. V usage is TRBV7-6 and J usage is TRBJ2-5; the D gene is possibly TRBD1 (7 bases). CDR3 size: 18 residues. V gave up 4 bases and J gave up 2 bases, with 23 bases separating them. Per the germline V gene, CDR1 is SGHVS and CDR2 is FNYEAQ. The DNA of the CDR3 is TGTGCCAGCAGCTCCCCGATTAGGGGCGGGACAGCTCAAGAGACCCAGTACTTC. Its translation: CASSSPIRGGTAQETQYF.

This clonotype was seen many times. V gene TRBV7-2 combines with J gene TRBJ2-7; 7 nucleotides line up with TRBD1. Trimming removed 4 bases from V and 4 bases from J; junction bases left unmatched: 10. The length of the CDR3 is 15 residues. CDR1 is SGHTA, CDR2 FQGNSA, per germline. The CDR3 DNA follows: TGTGCCAGCAGCTCCTACAGGGGACCGCCTTACGAGCAGTACTTC. It encodes CASSSYRGPPYEQYF.

This clonotype was counted a few times. The J gene is TRBJ1-5, the V gene TRBV15; D might be TRBD1 (5 bases). Germline CDR1 is LNHNV and CDR2 is YYDKDF (reference sequence). V was clipped by 3 bases and J by 3 bases, with 9 bases between them. The CDR3 loop spans 14 amino acids. The CDR3 nucleotides read TGTGCCACCAGCAGGGGGGGGGACAATCAGCCCCAGCATTTT. Amino acids: CATSRGGDNQPQHF.

The V gene is TRBV7-6, the J gene TRBJ1-1; D gene uncertain. Per the germline V gene, CDR1 is SGHVS and CDR2 is FNYEAQ. The CDR3 runs 16 residues. V lost 4 bases to trimming and J lost 6 bases, with 21 bases between them. The CDR3 loop reads CASSSSAGLTLAEAFF. The CDR3 nucleotides read TGTGCCAGCAGCTCCTCCGCGGGCTTGACGCTAGCTGAAGCTTTCTTT.

This chain links TRBV6-2 or TRBV6-3 with TRBJ2-7; D may be TRBD1 (5 bases). The CDR3 is 11 amino acids. In germline, CDR1 is MNHEY, CDR2 SVGEGT. V lost 6 bases to trimming and J lost 6 bases, with 9 bases between them. For the CDR3, the DNA is TGTGCCAGCAGAGTACAGGCCGAGCAGTACTTC. Translating it yields CASRVQAEQYF.

This clonotype appeared a few times. The CDR3 loop reads CASSLNQGTQETQYF. The CDR3 bases are TGTGCCAGCAGTTTAAACCAGGGGACACAAGAGACCCAGTACTTC. The rearrangement joins TRBV6-1 to TRBJ2-5, with D tentatively TRBD1 (6 bases). CDR1 is MNHNS and CDR2 is SASEGT in the germline V gene. V dropped 5 bases and J dropped 2 bases, with 15 bases sitting between them. There are 15 residues in the CDR3.

V usage is TRBV5-1 and J usage is TRBJ2-1, with a tentative D call TRBD1 (6 bases). The CDR3 totals 16 residues. The V end lost 3 bases, the J end lost 1 base, and 14 bases lay between the germline ends. The germline CDR1 and CDR2 sequences are SGHRS and YFSETQ. The CDR3 is CASSYGTTPSYNEQFF. The CDR3, as DNA: TGCGCCAGCAGCTACGGGACAACTCCTTCCTACAATGAGCAGTTCTTC. Full variable domain (rest looked up from reference TRBV5-1 and TRBJ2-1): KAGVTQTPRYLIKTRGQQVTLSCSPISGHRSVSWYQQTPGQGLQFLFEYFSETQRNKGNFPGRFSGRQFSNSRSEMNVSTLELGDSALYLCASSYGTTPSYNEQFFGPGTRLTVL.

This clonotype was found many times. Germline is not matched at one junction end, which may reflect a read error. This chain links TRBV6-6 with TRBJ1-1; D is possibly TRBD1 (6 bases). Germline CDR1 MNHNY, CDR2 SVGAGI (reference sequence). CDR3 length: 12 residues. This CDR3 reads CASSTGSTEVFF. The CDR3 DNA follows: TGTGCCAGCAGCACAGGGTCCACTGAAGTTTTCTTT.

The chain is built from TRBV30 and TRBJ2-2; D call uncertain. Trimming shortened V by 0 bases and J by 8 bases, and 10 bases separated the two germline ends. Germline V CDR1 and CDR2: GTSNPN, SVGIG (reference sequence). The CDR3 is 13 amino acids. Here the CDR3 DNA reads TGTGCCTGGAGTGTACAGCCTGAAGGGGAGCTGTTTTTT. Its translation is CAWSVQPEGELFF.

This clonotype came up many times. The CDR3 loop reads CASRGQGTKYIQYF. CDR3 DNA: TGTGCCAGCAGGGGACAGGGGACGAAATACATTCAGTACTTC. The rearrangement uses TRBV6-1 and TRBJ2-4; TRBD1 aligns across 10 bases. The CDR3 is 14 residues long. Losses at the gene ends were 6 bases for V and 8 bases for J; bases not matched to a gene: 7. In germline, CDR1 is MNHNS, CDR2 SASEGT.

Comments on this clonotype: With a much larger clone just one base away, this may be a read error. The J gene is TRBJ2-5, the V gene TRBV9; possibly TRBD1 for D (7 bases). This CDR3 is built from 14 residues. Germline CDR1 reads SGDLS; CDR2 reads YYNGEE. CDR3 DNA sequence: TGTGCCGGCAGCGCAACAGGGGAGGCAGAGACCCAGTACTTC. Residues: CAGSATGEAETQYF.

This clonotype was recorded a few times. The chain joins TRBV7-2 to TRBJ1-4; 9 bases match TRBD1. Germline V gives CDR1 SGHTA, CDR2 FQGNSA. The V and J ends lost 1 base and 7 bases, in that order; junction bases with no gene match: 7. The length of the CDR3 is 16 residues. The CDR3 protein is CTSSLEGHRGPEKLFF. The CDR3 DNA reads as TGTACCAGCAGCTTAGAGGGGCACAGGGGGCCTGAAAAACTGTTTTTT.

This clonotype was observed at least ten times. The genes are TRBV11-2 and TRBJ1-2; tentative D call: TRBD1 (6 bases). CDR3 length equals 14 residues. V shed 1 base and J shed 4 bases, with 10 bases lying between them. From germline, CDR1 is SGHAT and CDR2 FQNNGV. Here the CDR3 reads CASSLAEGVYGYTF. For the CDR3, the DNA is TGTGCCAGCAGCTTAGCAGAGGGGGTCTATGGCTACACCTTC.

This clonotype was detected only a few times. This chain joins TRBV27 and TRBJ2-5, with D maybe TRBD1 (6 bases). V lost 5 bases and J lost 6, with 16 bases in between. Germline V gene data show CDR1 as MNHEY and CDR2 as SMNVEV (reference sequence). The CDR3 extends over 14 amino acids. The CDR3 DNA sequence: TGTGCCAGCAGTCCAGGGGATACGAGGCAGACCCAGTACTTC. Protein product: CASSPGDTRQTQYF.

This clonotype appeared a few times. The V and J genes are TRBV6-2 or TRBV6-3 and TRBJ1-2, with D hard to call. The germline gives CDR1 MNHEY, CDR2 SVGEGT. The CDR3 consists of 15 residues. Trimming shortened V by 6 bases and J by 0 bases, and 14 bases separated the two germline ends. CDR3 bases: TGTGCCAGCAGCCCTCGGACCCCGGCTAACTATGGCTACACCTTC. This gives the protein CASSPRTPANYGYTF.

This clonotype was observed a handful of times. The chain carries TRBV2 and TRBJ2-7; D ambiguous. Trimming shortened V by 6 bases and J by 0 bases, and 12 bases separated the two germline ends. This CDR3 has 14 residues. Germline CDR1 reads SNHLY; CDR2 reads FYNNEI. CDR3 bases: TGTGCCAGCAGCGGTCGGTCCAACTCCTACGAGCAGTACTTC. The encoded protein is CASSGRSNSYEQYF.

Many counts were recorded for this clonotype. V usage is TRBV29-1 and J usage is TRBJ1-3; 10 nucleotides align to TRBD1. Germline loops: CDR1 SQVTM, CDR2 ANQGSEA. The CDR3 runs 19 residues. Trimming removed 4 bases from V and 0 bases from J; junction bases left unmatched: 15. Here the CDR3 reads CSVVPILGTGVVSGNTIYF. CDR3 in DNA: TGCAGCGTTGTCCCGATATTAGGGACAGGGGTCGTCTCTGGAAACACCATATATTTT.

This clonotype was seen only a few times. The CDR3 region is CASSQAERFQETQYF. DNA of the CDR3: TGTGCCAGCAGCCAAGCTGAGCGGTTCCAAGAGACCCAGTACTTC. The chain recombines TRBV3-1 with TRBJ2-5, with D possibly TRBD2 on 5 matching bases. This CDR3 spans 15 amino acids. Germline values: CDR1 LGHDT, CDR2 YNNKEL (reference sequence). V shed 1 base and J shed 1 base, with 10 bases lying between them.

This clonotype was detected many times. CDR3 DNA sequence: TGTGCCAGCAGCTTTACGAGGGGGCCCTCCTACAATGAGCAGTTCTTC. Translated, it gives CASSFTRGPSYNEQFF. The J gene is TRBJ2-1, the V gene TRBV11-2, with 7 positions matching TRBD1. Germline lookup yields CDR1 SGHAT and CDR2 FQNNGV. The CDR3 totals 16 residues. V lost 3 bases and J lost 0; bases outside the gene matches: 5.

In this sample, this clonotype turned up a few times. V gene TRBV3-1 combines with J gene TRBJ2-1, with 11 bases fitting TRBD2. The CDR3 runs 15 residues. CDR1 is LGHDT and CDR2 is YNNKEL in the germline V gene (reference sequence). The trim removed 3 bases at V and 7 bases at J, leaving 5 bases unmatched. The CDR3 DNA follows: TGTGCCAGCAGCCATCCCGGGACTAGCGGAAATGAGCAGTTCTTC. This sequence encodes CASSHPGTSGNEQFF.

A remark on this clonotype: A much larger clone differs from this one at a single base, so this may be a read error. V is TRBV7-8 and J is TRBJ2-7; D not certain. The length of the CDR3 is 15 residues. CDR1 is SGHVS and CDR2 is FQNEAQ in the germline V gene. CDR3 in DNA: TGTACCAGCAGCTTACGGGCTGTAAGCTCCTACGAGCAGTACTTC. Its translation is CTSSLRAVSSYEQYF. The whole variable domain, filled in from reference TRBV7-8 and TRBJ2-7, reads GAGVSQSPRYKVAKRGQDVALRCDPISGHVSLFWYQQALGQGPEFLTYFQNEAQLDKSGLPSDRFFAERPEGSVSTLKIQRTQQEDSAVYLCTSSLRAVSSYEQYFGPGTRLTVT.

V is TRBV9 and J is TRBJ2-3; 7 bases line up with TRBD1. The V gene's germline CDR1 is SGDLS and CDR2 YYNGEE. The CDR3 loop spans 15 amino acids. The V gene end was trimmed by 3 bases and the J gene end by 0 bases; junction bases not matched to a gene: 4. The CDR3 here is CASSARQGSTDTQYF. CDR3 DNA sequence: TGTGCCAGCAGCGCCCGACAGGGAAGCACAGATACGCAGTATTTT.

In this sample, this clonotype turned up many times. The rearrangement uses TRBV4-2 and TRBJ1-4; D remains ambiguous. The CDR3 extends over 14 amino acids. Trimming took 1 base from V and 8 from J, leaving 11 bases between them. Germline CDR1 reads LGHNA; CDR2 reads YNFKEQ. In DNA, the CDR3 is TGTGCCAGCAGCCAAGCTTTGGGCGAGGAAAAACTGTTTTTT. Amino acids: CASSQALGEEKLFF.

This clonotype was detected many times. The chain carries TRBV4-3 and TRBJ2-3; possible D gene TRBD2, 5 bases. V shed 1 base and J shed 2 bases, with 13 bases lying between them. The germline V gene encodes CDR1 LGHNA and CDR2 YSLEER. This CDR3 comprises 16 residues. The CDR3 DNA sequence: TGCGCCAGCAGCCAAGTTGTCGGGGTGTACACAGATACGCAGTATTTT. It yields the protein CASSQVVGVYTDTQYF.